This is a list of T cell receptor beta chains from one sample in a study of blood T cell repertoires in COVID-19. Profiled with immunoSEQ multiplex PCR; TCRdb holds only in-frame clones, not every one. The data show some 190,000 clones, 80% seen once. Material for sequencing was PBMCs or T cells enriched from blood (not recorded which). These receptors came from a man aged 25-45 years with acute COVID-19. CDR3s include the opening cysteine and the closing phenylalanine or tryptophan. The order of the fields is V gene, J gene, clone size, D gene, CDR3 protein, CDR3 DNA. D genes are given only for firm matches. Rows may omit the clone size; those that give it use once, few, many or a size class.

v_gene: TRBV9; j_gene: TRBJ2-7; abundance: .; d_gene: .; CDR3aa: CASSPDPLRVYEQYF; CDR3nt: TGTGCCAGCAGCCCAGACCCTTTGCGGGTTTACGAGCAGTACTTC
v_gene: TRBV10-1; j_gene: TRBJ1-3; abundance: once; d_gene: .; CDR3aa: CASSAGGNTIYF; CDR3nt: TGCGCCAGCAGTGCCGGGGGAAACACCATATATTTT
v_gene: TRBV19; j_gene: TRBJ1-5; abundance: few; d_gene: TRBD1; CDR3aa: CASSIKGTGSGQPQHF; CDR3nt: TGTGCCAGTAGTATAAAGGGGACAGGGAGTGGGCAGCCCCAGCATTTT
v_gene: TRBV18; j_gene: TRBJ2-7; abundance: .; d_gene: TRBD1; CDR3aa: CASSTGDYEQYF; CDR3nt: TGTGCCAGCTCCACAGGGGACTACGAGCAGTACTTC
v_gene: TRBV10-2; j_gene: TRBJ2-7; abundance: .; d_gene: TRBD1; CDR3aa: CASSDYGTGPYEQYF; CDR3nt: TGCGCCAGCAGTGATTATGGGACAGGTCCCTACGAGCAGTACTTC
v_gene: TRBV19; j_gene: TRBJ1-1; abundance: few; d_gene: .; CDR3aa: CASTPGMNTEAFF; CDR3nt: TGTGCCAGTACCCCAGGTATGAACACTGAAGCTTTCTTT
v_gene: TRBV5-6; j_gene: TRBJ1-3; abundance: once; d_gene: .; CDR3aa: CASSLERRGGNTIYF; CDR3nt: TGTGCCAGCAGCTTGGAGAGAAGGGGTGGAAACACCATATATTTT
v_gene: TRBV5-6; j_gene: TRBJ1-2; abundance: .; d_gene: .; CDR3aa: CASTQGRGDYGYTF; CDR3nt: TGTGCCAGCACCCAGGGCAGGGGTGACTATGGCTACACCTTC
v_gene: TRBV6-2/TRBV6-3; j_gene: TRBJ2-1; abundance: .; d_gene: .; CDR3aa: CASSFRDNEQFF; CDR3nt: TGTGCCAGTAGTTTTCGGGACAATGAGCAGTTCTTC
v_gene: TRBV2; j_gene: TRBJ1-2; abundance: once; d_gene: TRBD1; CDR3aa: CASSYPSQGAPNYGYTF; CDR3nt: TGTGCCAGCAGTTACCCCTCACAGGGGGCGCCTAACTATGGCTACACCTTC
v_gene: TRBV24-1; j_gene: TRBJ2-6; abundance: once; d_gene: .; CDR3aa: CATSDGGIGMRPGANVLTF; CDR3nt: TGTGCCACCAGTGATGGAGGGATCGGTATGAGACCTGGGGCCAACGTCCTGACTTTC
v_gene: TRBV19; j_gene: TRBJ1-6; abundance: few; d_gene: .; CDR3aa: CASSIDWSNSPLHF; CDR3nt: TGTGCCAGTAGTATAGATTGGAGTAATTCACCCCTCCACTTT
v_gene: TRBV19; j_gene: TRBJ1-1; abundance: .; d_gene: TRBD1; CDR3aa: CASTSIGQGNTEAFF; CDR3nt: TGTGCCAGTACGAGTATCGGACAGGGCAACACTGAAGCTTTCTTT
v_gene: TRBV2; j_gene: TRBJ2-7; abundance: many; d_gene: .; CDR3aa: CASSDSGKGVNEQYF; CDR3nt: TGTGCCAGCAGTGATTCAGGAAAAGGGGTGAACGAGCAGTACTTC
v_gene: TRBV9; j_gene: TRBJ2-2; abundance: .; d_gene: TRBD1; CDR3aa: CASSVSVNEGQGTGELFF; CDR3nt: TGTGCCAGCAGCGTATCAGTTAACGAGGGACAGGGCACCGGGGAGCTGTTTTTT
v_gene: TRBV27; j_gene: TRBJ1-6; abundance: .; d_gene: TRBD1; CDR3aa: CASTRTGSNSPLHF; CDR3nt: TGTGCCAGCACCAGGACAGGGTCCAATTCACCCCTCCACTTT
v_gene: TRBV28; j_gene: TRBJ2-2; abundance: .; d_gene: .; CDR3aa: CASSLRGRNTGELFF; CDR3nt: TGTGCCAGCAGTTTACGCGGGCGGAACACCGGGGAGCTGTTTTTT
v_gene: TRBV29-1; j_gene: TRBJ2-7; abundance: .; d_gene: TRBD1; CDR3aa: CSVELGQGAYEQYF; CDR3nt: TGCAGCGTTGAACTGGGGCAGGGGGCTTACGAGCAGTACTTC
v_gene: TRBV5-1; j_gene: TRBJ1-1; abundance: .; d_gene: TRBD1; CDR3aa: CASQNQGGAFF; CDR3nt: TGCGCCAGTCAGAACCAGGGGGGAGCTTTCTTT
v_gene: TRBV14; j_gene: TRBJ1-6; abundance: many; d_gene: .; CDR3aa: CASSQPGTAYNSPLHF; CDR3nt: TGTGCCAGCAGCCAACCCGGGACTGCCTATAATTCACCCCTCCACTTT
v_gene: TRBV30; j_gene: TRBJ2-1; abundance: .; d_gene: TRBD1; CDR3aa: CAWEGQGSYNEQFF; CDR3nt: TGTGCCTGGGAAGGACAGGGGAGTTACAATGAGCAGTTCTTC
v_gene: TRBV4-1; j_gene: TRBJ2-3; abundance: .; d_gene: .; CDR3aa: CASSQDWAGDGTQYF; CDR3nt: TGCGCCAGCAGCCAAGATTGGGCAGGGGACGGTACGCAGTATTTT
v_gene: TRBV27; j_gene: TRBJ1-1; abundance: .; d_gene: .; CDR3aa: CASSFLSSPSTGGGEAFF; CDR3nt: TGTGCCAGCAGTTTTTTGAGTTCTCCCTCGACAGGCGGCGGTGAAGCTTTCTTT
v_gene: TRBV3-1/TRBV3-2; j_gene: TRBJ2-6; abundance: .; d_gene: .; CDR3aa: CASSPSSGANVLTF; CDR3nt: TGTGCCAGCAGCCCTAGCTCTGGGGCCAACGTCCTGACTTTC
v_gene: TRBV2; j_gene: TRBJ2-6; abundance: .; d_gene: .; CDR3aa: CASSDSPGANVLTF; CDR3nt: TGTGCCAGCAGTGACTCCCCTGGGGCCAACGTCCTGACTTTC
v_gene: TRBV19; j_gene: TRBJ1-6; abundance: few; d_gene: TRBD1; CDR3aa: CASSRTGPPSPLHF; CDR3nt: TGTGCCAGTTCTAGGACAGGGCCTCCTTCACCCCTCCACTTT
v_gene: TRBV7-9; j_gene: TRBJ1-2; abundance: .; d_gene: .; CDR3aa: CASSFGGDKANYGYTF; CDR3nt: TGTGCCAGCAGCTTCGGAGGCGACAAAGCTAACTATGGCTACACCTTC
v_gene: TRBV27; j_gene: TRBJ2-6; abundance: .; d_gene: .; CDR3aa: CASVLLGANVLTF; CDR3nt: TGTGCCAGCGTCTTACTTGGGGCCAACGTCCTGACTTTC
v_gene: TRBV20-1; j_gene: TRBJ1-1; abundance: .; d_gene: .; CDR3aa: CSASREGTEAFF; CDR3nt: TGCAGTGCTAGTCGGGAGGGAACTGAAGCTTTCTTT
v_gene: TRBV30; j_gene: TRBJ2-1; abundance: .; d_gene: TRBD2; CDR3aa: CAWILTSVSYNEQFF; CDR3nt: TGTGCCTGGATCCTGACTAGCGTCTCCTACAATGAGCAGTTCTTC
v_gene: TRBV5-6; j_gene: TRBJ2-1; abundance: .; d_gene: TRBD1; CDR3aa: CASSLPGQGFFEQFF; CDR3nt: TGTGCCAGCAGCTTACCGGGACAGGGGTTCTTTGAGCAGTTCTTC
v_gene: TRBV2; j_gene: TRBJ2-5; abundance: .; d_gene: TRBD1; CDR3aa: CASRGLETQYF; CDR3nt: TGTGCGAGCAGGGGGCTAGAGACCCAGTACTTC
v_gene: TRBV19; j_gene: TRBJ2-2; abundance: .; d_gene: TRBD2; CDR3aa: CASNGGAVTGELFF; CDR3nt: TGTGCCTCTAACGGGGGGGCCGTGACCGGGGAGCTGTTTTTT
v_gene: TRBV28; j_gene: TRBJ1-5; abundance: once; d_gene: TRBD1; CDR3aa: CASSDRARQPQHF; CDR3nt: TGTGCCAGCAGTGACAGGGCGAGGCAGCCCCAGCATTTT
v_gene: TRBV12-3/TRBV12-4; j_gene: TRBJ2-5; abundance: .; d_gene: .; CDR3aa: CASSTTDSTQYF; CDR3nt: TGTGCCAGCAGTACGACCGACTCGACCCAGTACTTC
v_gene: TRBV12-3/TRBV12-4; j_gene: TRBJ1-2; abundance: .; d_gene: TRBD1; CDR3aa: CASSSTGDGYTF; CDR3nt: TGTGCCAGCAGTTCCACAGGGGATGGCTACACCTTC
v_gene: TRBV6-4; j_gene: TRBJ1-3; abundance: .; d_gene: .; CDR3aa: CASSDRPTIYF; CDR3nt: TGTGCCAGCAGTGACCGTCCTACCATATATTTT
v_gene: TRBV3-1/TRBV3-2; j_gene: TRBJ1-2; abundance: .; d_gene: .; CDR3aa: CASSQESRGYGYTF; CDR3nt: TGTGCCAGCAGCCAAGAAAGTAGGGGTTATGGCTACACCTTC
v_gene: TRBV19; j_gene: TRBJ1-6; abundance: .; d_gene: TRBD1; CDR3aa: CASSIGTGGSPLHF; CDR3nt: TGTGCCAGTAGTATTGGGACAGGGGGCTCACCCCTCCACTTT
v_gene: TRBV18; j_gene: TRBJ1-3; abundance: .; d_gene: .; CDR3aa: CASSPTTRTDGNTIYF; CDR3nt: TGTGCCAGCTCACCAACGACACGGACAGATGGAAACACCATATATTTT
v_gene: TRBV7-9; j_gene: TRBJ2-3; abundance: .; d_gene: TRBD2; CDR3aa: CASSLGAGAFTDTQYF; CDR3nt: TGTGCCAGCAGCTTAGGAGCGGGGGCCTTCACAGATACGCAGTATTTT
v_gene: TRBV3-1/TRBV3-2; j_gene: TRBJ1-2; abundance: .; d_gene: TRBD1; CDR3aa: CASSQDFRTGDGYTF; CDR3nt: TGTGCCAGCAGCCAAGATTTCCGGACAGGGGATGGCTACACCTTC
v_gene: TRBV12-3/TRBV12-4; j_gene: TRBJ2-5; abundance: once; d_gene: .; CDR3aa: CASSLLGETQYF; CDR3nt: TGTGCCAGCAGTTTACTGGGCGAGACCCAGTACTTC
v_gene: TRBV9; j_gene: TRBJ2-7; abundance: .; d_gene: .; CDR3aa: CASSPSGGSSYEQYF; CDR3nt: TGTGCCAGCAGCCCCAGCGGAGGGAGCTCCTACGAGCAGTACTTC
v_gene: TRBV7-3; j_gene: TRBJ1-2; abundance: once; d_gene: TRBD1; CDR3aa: CASSLTIRTGYGYTF; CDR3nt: TGTGCCAGCAGCTTAACCATTCGGACAGGCTATGGCTACACCTTC
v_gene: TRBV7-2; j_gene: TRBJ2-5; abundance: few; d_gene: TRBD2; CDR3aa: CASSFVTSGGASAQYF; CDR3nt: TGTGCCAGCAGCTTCGTGACTAGCGGGGGGGCTTCGGCCCAGTACTTC
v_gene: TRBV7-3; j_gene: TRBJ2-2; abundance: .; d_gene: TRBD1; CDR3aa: CASSFAGGANTGELFF; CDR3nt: TGTGCCAGCAGCTTTGCAGGGGGCGCGAACACCGGGGAGCTGTTTTTT
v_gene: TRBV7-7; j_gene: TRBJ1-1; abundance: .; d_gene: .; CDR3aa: CASSPDELENTEAFF; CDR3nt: TGTGCCAGCAGCCCCGACGAACTAGAGAACACTGAAGCTTTCTTT
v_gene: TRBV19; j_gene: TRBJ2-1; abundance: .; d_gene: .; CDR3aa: CASSISQAAYNEQFF; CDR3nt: TGTGCCAGTAGTATTTCTCAGGCAGCCTACAATGAGCAGTTCTTC
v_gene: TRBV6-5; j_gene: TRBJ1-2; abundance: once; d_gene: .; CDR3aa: CASSPSMRYGYTF; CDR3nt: TGTGCCAGCAGTCCGTCGATGCGGTATGGCTACACCTTC
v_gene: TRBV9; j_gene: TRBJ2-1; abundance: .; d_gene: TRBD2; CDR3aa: CASSAPGTSSSEQFF; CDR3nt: TGTGCCAGCAGCGCGCCCGGGACTAGCTCGAGTGAGCAGTTCTTC
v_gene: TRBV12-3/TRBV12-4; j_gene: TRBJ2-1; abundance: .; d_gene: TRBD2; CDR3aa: CASGAGGHNEQFF; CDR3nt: TGTGCCAGCGGAGCGGGGGGCCACAATGAGCAGTTCTTC
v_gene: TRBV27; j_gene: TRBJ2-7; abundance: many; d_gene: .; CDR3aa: CASSSDWTVRAEQYF; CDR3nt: TGTGCCAGCAGTTCCGACTGGACTGTAAGGGCCGAGCAGTACTTC
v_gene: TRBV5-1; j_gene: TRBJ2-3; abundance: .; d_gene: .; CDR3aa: CASSLARLADTQYF; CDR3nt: TGCGCCAGCAGCTTAGCTCGTCTCGCAGATACGCAGTATTTT
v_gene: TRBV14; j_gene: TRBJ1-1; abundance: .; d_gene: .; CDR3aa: CASSRFLKSQAFF; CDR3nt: TGTGCCAGCAGCCGATTCCTGAAGAGTCAAGCTTTCTTT